Listed here are 30 T cell receptor beta chains from one sample, sequenced in a study of graft-versus-host responses after intestinal transplantation. Their recognized antigens are unknown. Sequencing used immunoSEQ multiplex PCR; TCRdb keeps in-frame clones, though not all of them. The sample includes 45,000 to 60,000 clones, around nine tenths of them seen just once. Sample: unstimulated CD4+ T cells sorted from spleen or lymph node cells, taken before transplant. The receptors come from a human donor who was the organ donor for an intestinal transplant.

The rearrangement joins TRBV4-2 to TRBJ1-5, with no clear D. With 3 bases removed from V and 9 bases from J, the gap between germline ends came to 18 bases. CDR3 length: 15 residues. Germline-derived CDR1 and CDR2 are LGHNA and YNFKEQ. The CDR3 nucleotides are TGTGCCAGCAGCCAGGTTATAGGGTATGGGATGCCCCAGCATTTT. Its translation: CASSQVIGYGMPQHF.

This clone was observed a handful of times. At the DNA level, this CDR3 is encoded by other sequences in the same sample as well. This chain connects TRBV27 to TRBJ2-5; 16 bases are shared with TRBD2. CDR1 and CDR2 from the germline V gene are MNHEY and SMNVEV (reference sequence). After removal of 5 bases from V and 5 bases from J, the junction contained 8 bases not matched to a gene. This CDR3 contains 17 residues. CDR3: CASSAGLAGGSRETQYF. CDR3 sequence (DNA): TGTGCCAGCAGTGCGGGACTAGCGGGAGGGAGCAGGGAGACCCAGTACTTC.

The genes are TRBV7-2 and TRBJ2-4; 12 bases are a match to TRBD2. The V gene's germline CDR1 is SGHTA and CDR2 FQGNSA. The CDR3 consists of 17 residues. V dropped 5 bases and J dropped 0; count of bases not matched to a gene: 5. CDR3 DNA sequence: TGTGCCAGCAGCCTCAGGGGACTAGCGGGAGCCAAAAACATTCAGTACTTC. This sequence encodes CASSLRGLAGAKNIQYF.

The chain employs TRBV11-3 and TRBJ2-3; D is perhaps TRBD1 (6 bases). The CDR3 runs 13 residues. In germline, CDR1 is SGHNT, CDR2 YENEEA. Trimming cost V 4 bases and J 1 base, with 6 bases left between them. CDR3 region: CASSWTGTDTQYF. The CDR3 DNA follows: TGTGCCAGCAGCTGGACAGGCACAGATACGCAGTATTTT.

The chain has TRBV9 and TRBJ2-7; no clear D gene. The V end lost 0 bases, the J end lost 2 bases, and 6 bases lay between the germline ends. The CDR3 runs to 13 residues. Germline values: CDR1 SGDLS, CDR2 YYNGEE. DNA for the CDR3: TGTGCCAGCAGCGTAGCCCCTACCTACGAGCAGTACTTC. Translated: CASSVAPTYEQYF.

This sequence joins TRBV7-2 and TRBJ2-1; TRBD1 might be the D (6 bases). This CDR3 region has 14 residues. V was pared by 0 bases and J by 8 bases, with 11 bases between. Germline V gives CDR1 SGHTA, CDR2 FQGNSA. CDR3 bases: TGTGCCAGCAGCTTAGCAGGGGGTTACGATGAGCAGTTCTTC. This translates into CASSLAGGYDEQFF.

The chain combines TRBV18 with TRBJ1-2; TRBD1 might be the D (6 bases). There are 13 residues in the CDR3. The germline V and J ends were trimmed by 1 base and 3 bases, with 6 bases remaining between them. Germline CDR1 reads KGHSH; CDR2 reads LQKENI. Written as DNA, the CDR3 is TGTGCCAGCTCACCACAGGGGGACTATGGCTACACCTTC. Protein: CASSPQGDYGYTF.

V gene TRBV28 combines with J gene TRBJ2-7; D gene uncertain. The V gene lost 3 bases and the J gene lost 6 bases, with 9 bases spanning the gap. The CDR3 runs 12 residues. Per germline, CDR1 MDHEN and CDR2 SYDVKM. CDR3 in DNA: TGTGCCAGCAGTTTTGGTGTGATCGAGCAGTACTTC. It specifies CASSFGVIEQYF. Based on the CDR3 plus reference TRBV28 and TRBJ2-7, the full variable domain is DVKVTQSSRYLVKRTGEKVFLECVQDMDHENMFWYRQDPGLGLRLIYFSYDVKMKEKGDIPEGYSVSREKKERFSLILESASTNQTSMYLCASSFGVIEQYFGPGTRLTVT.

This rearrangement joins TRBV7-3 to TRBJ2-2, with unresolved D. The CDR3 extends over 15 amino acids. Per the germline V gene, CDR1 is SGHTA and CDR2 is FQGTGA. The germline V and J ends were trimmed by 1 base and 5 bases, with 11 bases remaining between them. As DNA, the CDR3 is TGTGCCAGCAGCTTAAATCCCGCTGGAACCGGGGAGCTGTTTTTT. This codes for CASSLNPAGTGELFF.

V and J are TRBV4-1 and TRBJ2-5; 8 bases map to TRBD2. The CDR3 totals 15 residues. J was trimmed by 5 bases and V by 6 bases; bases with no gene match: 11. Germline V gene sequence: CDR1 MGHRA, CDR2 YSYEKL. CDR3 in amino acids: CASRVNPGGGETQYF. The CDR3 DNA is TGCGCCAGCAGAGTTAATCCGGGAGGGGGTGAGACCCAGTACTTC.

This chain links TRBV28 with TRBJ1-3; 10 nucleotides line up with TRBD1. Germline V gene data show CDR1 as MDHEN and CDR2 as SYDVKM. The CDR3 contains 18 residues. The trim removed 6 bases at V and 2 bases at J, leaving 13 bases unmatched. The CDR3 DNA sequence: TGTGCCAGCAGGTCCGGGACAGGGGTAGGTTTCGCTGGAAACACCATATATTTT. Its protein product is CASRSGTGVGFAGNTIYF. The variable domain in full, completed from reference TRBV28 and TRBJ1-3, reads DVKVTQSSRYLVKRTGEKVFLECVQDMDHENMFWYRQDPGLGLRLIYFSYDVKMKEKGDIPEGYSVSREKKERFSLILESASTNQTSMYLCASRSGTGVGFAGNTIYFGEGSWLTVV.

This clone was found once. The V gene is TRBV19, the J gene TRBJ1-2; D might be TRBD1 (6 bases). Germline CDR1 is LNHDA and CDR2 is SQIVND (reference sequence). CDR3 length equals 13 residues. Trimming pared 4 bases from V and 4 bases from J, leaving 10 bases between. The DNA of the CDR3 is TGTGCCAGTAGTACCGACAGGAGCTATGGCTACACCTTC. Protein: CASSTDRSYGYTF.

CDR3 DNA sequence: TGTGCCAGCAGTGAAGAAGGCGGCAATGAGCAGTTCTTC. Translated, it gives CASSEEGGNEQFF. This chain links TRBV2 with TRBJ2-1; no clear D gene. Germline V lookup: CDR1 SNHLY, CDR2 FYNNEI. The V and J ends lost 1 base and 6 bases respectively, with 7 bases between them. There are 13 residues in the CDR3.

The chain employs TRBV2 and TRBJ2-1; 10 bases agree with TRBD2. Germline V gene lookup returns CDR1 SNHLY and CDR2 FYNNEI. CDR3 size: 17 residues. Trimming cost V 8 bases and J 0 bases; bases outside gene matches: 10. CDR3 sequence reads: CASRKGPSGGSYNEQFF. DNA for the CDR3: TGTGCCAGCCGAAAGGGGCCTAGCGGGGGCTCCTACAATGAGCAGTTCTTC. Drawing the rest from reference TRBV2 and TRBJ2-1, the complete variable domain is EPEVTQTPSHQVTQMGQEVILRCVPISNHLYFYWYRQILGQKVEFLVSFYNNEISEKSEIFDDQFSVERPDGSNFTLKIRSTKLEDSAMYFCASRKGPSGGSYNEQFFGPGTRLTVL.

This chain connects TRBV7-2 to TRBJ2-1; TRBD2 matches 12 bases. The CDR3 totals 16 residues. The germline V gene has CDR1 SGHTA and CDR2 FQGNSA. Trimming at V came to 1 base and at J to 4 bases, leaving 2 bases not matched to a gene. CDR3 region: CASSLVGLAGYNEQFF. The CDR3 coding sequence is TGTGCCAGCAGCTTAGTCGGACTAGCGGGATACAATGAGCAGTTCTTC.

CDR3 DNA: TGTGCCAGCAGTTCAGCAGACATCACTAGCACAGATACGCAGTATTTT. It is translated as CASSSADITSTDTQYF. This chain joins TRBV28 and TRBJ2-3; no definite D call. The V gene's germline CDR1 is MDHEN and CDR2 SYDVKM. The V and J ends lost 4 bases and 0 bases respectively, with 14 bases between them. This CDR3 has 16 amino acids. Drawing the rest from reference TRBV28 and TRBJ2-3, the complete variable domain is DVKVTQSSRYLVKRTGEKVFLECVQDMDHENMFWYRQDPGLGLRLIYFSYDVKMKEKGDIPEGYSVSREKKERFSLILESASTNQTSMYLCASSSADITSTDTQYFGPGTRLTVL.

This clone was found once. The chain couples TRBV2 to TRBJ2-7; TRBD1 aligns across 7 bases. This CDR3 has 13 amino acids. The germline V gene encodes CDR1 SNHLY and CDR2 FYNNEI. The J segment lost 3 bases and the V segment lost 4 bases, leaving 3 bases of the junction unmatched. The CDR3 DNA is TGTGCCAGCAGTGGACAGGGAAACTACGAGCAGTACTTC. This sequence encodes CASSGQGNYEQYF.

The V and J genes are TRBV7-2 and TRBJ2-5; 10 bases fit TRBD2. The CDR3 spans 16 residues. V was pared by 1 base and J by 3 bases, with 5 bases of the junction left unmatched. CDR1 and CDR2 from the germline V gene are SGHTA and FQGNSA. CDR3 nucleotide sequence: TGTGCCAGCAGCTTAGATCTAGCGGGAGCCAAAGAGACCCAGTACTTC. Protein: CASSLDLAGAKETQYF.

The chain links TRBV7-3 to TRBJ2-1; 12 bases fit TRBD2. J was trimmed by 6 bases and V by 2 bases; bases with no gene match: 5. The germline V gene encodes CDR1 SGHTA and CDR2 FQGTGA. The CDR3 runs 16 residues. In DNA, the CDR3 is TGTGCCAGCAGCTTATTGGGGACTAGCGGGTCCAATGAGCAGTTCTTC. Translating it yields CASSLLGTSGSNEQFF.

This chain links TRBV28 with TRBJ2-1; D remains ambiguous. Trimming took 3 bases from V and 0 from J, leaving 6 bases between them. Germline CDR1 and CDR2: MDHEN and SYDVKM. The CDR3 sequence is 14 residues long. CDR3 in amino acids: CASSFRGSYNEQFF. DNA for the CDR3: TGTGCCAGCAGTTTTAGAGGCTCCTACAATGAGCAGTTCTTC.

The chain uses TRBV20-1 and TRBJ1-3, with D unclear. The CDR3 covers 11 residues. Germline CDR1 is DFQATT and CDR2 is SNEGSKA (reference sequence). V lost 3 bases, J lost 0 bases, and 0 bases lay in between. CDR3 coding DNA: TGCAGTGCTAGCTCTGGAAACACCATATATTTT. Translating it yields CSASSGNTIYF.

The V call is TRBV4-2, the J call TRBJ1-1; D might be TRBD1 (6 bases). The CDR3 totals 14 residues. Germline V gene lookup returns CDR1 LGHNA and CDR2 YNFKEQ. The ends were cut back, 4 bases at V and 1 base at J, with 10 bases in the middle. The CDR3 protein is CASSRTTGNTEAFF. The CDR3 nucleotides are TGTGCCAGCAGCCGGACGACAGGGAACACTGAAGCTTTCTTT.

V usage is TRBV6-1 and J usage is TRBJ1-4; TRBD1 agrees at 7 bases. Germline lookup yields CDR1 MNHNS and CDR2 SASEGT. The V and J ends lost 7 bases and 7 bases, in that order; junction bases with no gene match: 9. The CDR3 consists of 14 residues. The chain's CDR3 is CASKNRGLGEKLFF. CDR3 nucleotide sequence: TGTGCCAGCAAAAACAGGGGCTTGGGTGAAAAACTGTTTTTT.

This clone was recorded once. V usage is TRBV5-1 and J usage is TRBJ2-7, with D perhaps matching TRBD2 (6 bases). Germline V gives CDR1 SGHRS, CDR2 YFSETQ. This CDR3 contains 14 residues. V lost 0 bases and J 0 bases, leaving 7 bases between the germline ends. The CDR3 is CASSLAGSSYEQYF. CDR3 nucleotide sequence: TGCGCCAGCAGCTTGGCCGGGAGCTCCTACGAGCAGTACTTC.

V gene TRBV2 combines with J gene TRBJ2-7; perhaps TRBD1 as D (5 bases). In germline, CDR1 is SNHLY, CDR2 FYNNEI. Deletions cut 3 bases from V and 6 bases from J, with 9 bases between. The CDR3 sequence is 12 residues long. This CDR3 is CASSELGREQYF. The DNA for the CDR3 is TGTGCCAGCAGTGAGCTGGGGCGCGAGCAGTACTTC.

The rearrangement links TRBV6-1 to TRBJ1-2, with 10 bases aligning to TRBD1. The CDR3 has 14 residues. Trimming took 2 bases from V and 8 from J; bases not matched to a gene: 5. Looked up from germline, CDR1 is MNHNS and CDR2 is SASEGT. CDR3 nucleotides: TGTGCCAGCAGTGAAAGGCGGACAGGGGGAGGCTACACCTTC. The encoded protein is CASSERRTGGGYTF.

V is TRBV10-3 and J is TRBJ2-3; the match to TRBD2 covers 12 bases. The CDR3 has 13 residues. The germline V gene encodes CDR1 ENHRY and CDR2 SYGVKD. V gave up 11 bases and J gave up 5 bases; unmatched junction bases: 5. This CDR3 is CAGGGLAGDTQYF. The DNA for the CDR3 is TGTGCCGGGGGGGGACTAGCGGGAGATACGCAGTATTTT.

V and J are TRBV2 and TRBJ2-5, with 7 bases matching TRBD1. CDR1 and CDR2 from the germline V gene are SNHLY and FYNNEI. J was trimmed by 5 bases and V by 6 bases; bases with no gene match: 6. There are 13 residues in the CDR3. The CDR3 is CASSEQGWETQYF. CDR3 DNA: TGTGCCAGCAGCGAACAGGGGTGGGAGACCCAGTACTTC.

The chain is built from TRBV10-1 and TRBJ2-3, with 10 nucleotides matching TRBD1. From germline, CDR1 is WNHNN and CDR2 SYGVQD (reference sequence). The CDR3 totals 15 residues. Trimming at V came to 5 bases and at J to 1 base, leaving 3 bases not matched to a gene. Here the CDR3 DNA reads TGCGCCAGCAGTCCCGGGACAGGGGGCACAGATACGCAGTATTTT. Residues: CASSPGTGGTDTQYF.

The V gene is TRBV7-3, the J gene TRBJ2-7, with 8 bases fitting TRBD2. Germline values: CDR1 SGHTA, CDR2 FQGTGA. CDR3 length: 14 residues. V was clipped by 5 bases and J by 0 bases; unmatched bases: 3. The DNA of the CDR3 is TGTGCCAGCAGCCCGGGGGGGAGCTCCTACGAGCAGTACTTC. As protein: CASSPGGSSYEQYF.